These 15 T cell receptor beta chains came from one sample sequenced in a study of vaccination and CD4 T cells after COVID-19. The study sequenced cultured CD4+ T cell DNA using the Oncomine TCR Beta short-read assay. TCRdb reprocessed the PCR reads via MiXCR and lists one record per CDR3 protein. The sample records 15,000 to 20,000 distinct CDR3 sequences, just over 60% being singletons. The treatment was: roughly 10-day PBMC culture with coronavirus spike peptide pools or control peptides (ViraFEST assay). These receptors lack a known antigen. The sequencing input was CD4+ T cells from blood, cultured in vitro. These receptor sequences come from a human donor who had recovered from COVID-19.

Here the CDR3 DNA reads TGTGCCAGCAGCCACCAGACAGGGGACGGCAATCAGCCCCAGCATTTT. As protein: CASSHQTGDGNQPQHF. The chain has TRBV4-2 and TRBJ1-5; 8 bases fit TRBD1. This CDR3 is built from 16 residues. Germline CDR1 and CDR2: LGHNA and YNFKEQ. Trimming took 3 bases from V and 2 from J; bases not matched to a gene: 6.

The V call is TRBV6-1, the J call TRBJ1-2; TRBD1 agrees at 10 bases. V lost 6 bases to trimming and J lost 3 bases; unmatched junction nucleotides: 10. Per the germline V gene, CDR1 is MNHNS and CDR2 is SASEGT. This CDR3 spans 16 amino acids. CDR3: CASSRQGAPSHYGYTF. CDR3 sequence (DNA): TGTGCCAGCAGCAGACAGGGGGCCCCATCCCACTATGGCTACACCTTC.

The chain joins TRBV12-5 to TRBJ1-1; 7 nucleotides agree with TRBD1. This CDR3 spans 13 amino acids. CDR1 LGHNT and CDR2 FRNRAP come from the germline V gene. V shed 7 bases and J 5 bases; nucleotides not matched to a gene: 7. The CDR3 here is CASALQGRTEAFF. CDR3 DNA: TGTGCTAGTGCTCTACAGGGGAGGACTGAAGCTTTCTTT.

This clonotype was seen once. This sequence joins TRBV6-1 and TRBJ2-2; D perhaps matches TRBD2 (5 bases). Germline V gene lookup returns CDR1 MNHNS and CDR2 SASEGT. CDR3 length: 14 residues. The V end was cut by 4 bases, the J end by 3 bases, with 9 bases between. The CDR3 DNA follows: TGTGCCAGCAGTGTGGACGGGGACACCGGGGAGCTGTTTTTT. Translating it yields CASSVDGDTGELFF.

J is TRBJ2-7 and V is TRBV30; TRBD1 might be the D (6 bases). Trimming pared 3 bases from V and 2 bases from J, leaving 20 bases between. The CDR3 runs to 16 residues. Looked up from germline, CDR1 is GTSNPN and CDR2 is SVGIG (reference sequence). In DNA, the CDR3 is TGTGCCTGGAGCCCCCCCAGGGCAGGGGTCACCTACGAGCAGTACTTC. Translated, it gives CAWSPPRAGVTYEQYF.

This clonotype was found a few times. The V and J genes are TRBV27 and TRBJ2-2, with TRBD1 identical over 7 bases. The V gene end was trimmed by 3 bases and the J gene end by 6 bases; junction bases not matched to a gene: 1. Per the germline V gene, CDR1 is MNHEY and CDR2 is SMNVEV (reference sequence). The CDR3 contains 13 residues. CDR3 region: CASSFGQAGELFF. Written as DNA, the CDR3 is TGTGCCAGCAGTTTCGGACAGGCCGGGGAGCTGTTTTTT.

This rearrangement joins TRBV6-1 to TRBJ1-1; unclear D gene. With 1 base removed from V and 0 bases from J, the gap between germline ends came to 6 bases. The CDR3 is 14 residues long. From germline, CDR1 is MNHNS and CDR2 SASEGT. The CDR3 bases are TGTGCCAGCAGTGAAGTCGGTTTGAACACTGAAGCTTTCTTT. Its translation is CASSEVGLNTEAFF.

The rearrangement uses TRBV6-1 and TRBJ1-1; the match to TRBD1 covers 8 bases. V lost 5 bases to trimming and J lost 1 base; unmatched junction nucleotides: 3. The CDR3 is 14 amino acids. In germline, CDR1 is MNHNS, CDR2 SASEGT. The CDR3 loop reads CASSLTGENTEAFF. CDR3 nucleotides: TGTGCCAGCAGTCTGACAGGGGAGAACACTGAAGCTTTCTTT.

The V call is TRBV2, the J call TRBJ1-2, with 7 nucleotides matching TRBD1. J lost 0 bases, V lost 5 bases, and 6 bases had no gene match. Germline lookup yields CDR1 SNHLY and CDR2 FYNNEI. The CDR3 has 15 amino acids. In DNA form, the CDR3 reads TGTGCCAGCAGTACAACAGGGACAGCTAACTATGGCTACACCTTC. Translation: CASSTTGTANYGYTF.

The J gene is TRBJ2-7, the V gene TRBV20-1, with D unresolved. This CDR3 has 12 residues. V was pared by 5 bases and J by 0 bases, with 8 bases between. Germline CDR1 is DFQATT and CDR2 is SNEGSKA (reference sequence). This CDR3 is CSAGPSSYEQYF. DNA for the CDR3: TGCAGTGCTGGACCAAGCTCCTACGAGCAGTACTTC.

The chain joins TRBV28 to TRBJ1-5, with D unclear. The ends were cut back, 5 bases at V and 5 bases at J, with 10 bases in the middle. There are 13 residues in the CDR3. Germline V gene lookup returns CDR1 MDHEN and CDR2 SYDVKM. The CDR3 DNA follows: TGTGCCAGCAGTGTTGATTTCGATCAGCCCCAGCATTTT. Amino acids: CASSVDFDQPQHF.

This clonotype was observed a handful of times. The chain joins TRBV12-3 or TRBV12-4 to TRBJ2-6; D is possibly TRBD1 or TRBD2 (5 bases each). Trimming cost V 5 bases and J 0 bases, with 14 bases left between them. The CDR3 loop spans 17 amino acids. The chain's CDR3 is CASSPREGLSGANVLTF. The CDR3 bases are TGTGCCAGCAGTCCCCGAGAGGGGCTCTCTGGGGCCAACGTCCTGACTTTC.

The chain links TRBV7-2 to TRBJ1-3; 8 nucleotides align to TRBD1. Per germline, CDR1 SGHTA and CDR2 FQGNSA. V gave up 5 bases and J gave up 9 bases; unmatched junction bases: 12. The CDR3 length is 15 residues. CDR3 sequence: CASSQSQGAMGTIYF. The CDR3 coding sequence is TGTGCCAGCAGCCAAAGTCAGGGGGCTATGGGCACCATATATTTT. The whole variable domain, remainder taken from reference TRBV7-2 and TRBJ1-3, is GAGVSQSPSNKVTEKGKDVELRCDPISGHTALYWYRQSLGQGLEFLIYFQGNSAPDKSGLPSDRFSAERTGGSVSTLTIQRTQQEDSAVYLCASSQSQGAMGTIYFGEGSWLTVV.

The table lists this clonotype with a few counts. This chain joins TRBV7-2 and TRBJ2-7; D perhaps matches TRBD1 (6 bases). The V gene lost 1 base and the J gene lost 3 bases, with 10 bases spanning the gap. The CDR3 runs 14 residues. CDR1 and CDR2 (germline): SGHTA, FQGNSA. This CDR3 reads CASSLGGLVYEQYF. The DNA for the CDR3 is TGTGCCAGCAGCTTAGGGGGGCTAGTCTACGAGCAGTACTTC.

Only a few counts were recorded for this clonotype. CDR3 coding DNA: TGTGCCAGCAGTTGGTTTCAGGTTTATGGCTACACCTTC. This sequence encodes CASSWFQVYGYTF. The rearrangement links TRBV28 to TRBJ1-2; D is uncertain. The CDR3 contains 13 residues. Germline assignment: CDR1 MDHEN and CDR2 SYDVKM. Trimming removed 4 bases at V and 5 bases at J, with 11 bases between.